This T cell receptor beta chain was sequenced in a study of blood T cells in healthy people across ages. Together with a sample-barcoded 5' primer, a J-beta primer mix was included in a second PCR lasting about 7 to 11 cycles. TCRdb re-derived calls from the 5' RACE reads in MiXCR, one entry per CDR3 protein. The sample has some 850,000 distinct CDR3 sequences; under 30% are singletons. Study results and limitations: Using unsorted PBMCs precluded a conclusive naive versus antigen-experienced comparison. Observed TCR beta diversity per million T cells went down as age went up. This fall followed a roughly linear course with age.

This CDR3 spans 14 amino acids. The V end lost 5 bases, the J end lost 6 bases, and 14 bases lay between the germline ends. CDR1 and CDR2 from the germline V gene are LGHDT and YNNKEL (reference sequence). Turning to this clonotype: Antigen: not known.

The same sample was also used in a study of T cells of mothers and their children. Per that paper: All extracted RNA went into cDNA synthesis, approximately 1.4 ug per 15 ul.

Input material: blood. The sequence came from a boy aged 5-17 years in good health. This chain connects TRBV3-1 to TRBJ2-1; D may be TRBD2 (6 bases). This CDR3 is CASSYVPGVNEQFF. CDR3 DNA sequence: TGTGCCAGCAGCTACGTCCCGGGGGTCAATGAGCAGTTCTTC.